Shown below are 8 T cell receptor beta chains from a single sample sequenced in a study of blood T cell repertoires in COVID-19. The data were produced by immunoSEQ multiplex PCR, yet TCRdb's version contains in-frame clones alone and is incomplete. The data show 450,000 or so clones, 89% seen once. The sequencing sample was made of peripheral blood. The receptor source for this set is a man in his late teens or twenties with COVID-19, enrolled during active disease.

The rearrangement links TRBV24-1 to TRBJ2-5, with TRBD1 as a possible D gene (6 bases). The CDR3 covers 13 residues. From germline, CDR1 is KGHDR and CDR2 SFDVKD. V lost 4 bases and J 7 bases, leaving 12 bases between the germline ends. CDR3 DNA sequence: TGTGCCACCAGTGAGCCAGGGGTAGGGACCCAGTACTTC. Protein product: CATSEPGVGTQYF.

The chain recombines TRBV6-4 with TRBJ1-1; the match to TRBD1 covers 8 bases. Unmatched junction bases numbered 6, after V lost 6 bases and J lost 0 bases. The CDR3 extends over 15 amino acids. CDR1 and CDR2 from the germline V gene are MRHNA and SNTAGT. The CDR3 DNA reads as TGTGCCAGCAGAGATAGGGACAGGATGAACACTGAAGCTTTCTTT. Its protein product is CASRDRDRMNTEAFF.

V usage is TRBV28 and J usage is TRBJ1-5; D possibly corresponds to TRBD1 (5 bases). Germline V gene lookup returns CDR1 MDHEN and CDR2 SYDVKM. The ends were cut back, 2 bases at V and 5 bases at J, with 10 bases in the middle. This CDR3 is 14 amino acids long. CDR3 sequence reads: CASSLPGTDQPQHF. The CDR3, as DNA: TGTGCCAGCAGTTTACCAGGGACTGATCAGCCCCAGCATTTT.

This clone was seen a handful of times. CDR3 in amino acids: CASSFTGSYNSPLHF. CDR3 sequence (DNA): TGTGCCAGCAGCTTCACCGGGTCCTATAATTCACCCCTCCACTTT. The chain employs TRBV7-9 and TRBJ1-6, with D uncertain. The CDR3 length is 15 residues. V was shortened by 3 bases and J by 1 base, with 7 bases between the two germline ends. Germline V gene sequence: CDR1 SEHNR, CDR2 FQNEAQ (reference sequence).

V usage is TRBV11-2 and J usage is TRBJ2-1, with a tentative D call TRBD2 (7 bases). Trimming shortened V by 4 bases and J by 8 bases, and 24 bases separated the two germline ends. The CDR3 length is 17 residues. Looked up from germline, CDR1 is SGHAT and CDR2 is FQNNGV. Here the CDR3 reads CASSSIRGASHTDEQFF. CDR3 coding DNA: TGTGCCAGCAGCTCCATTCGGGGGGCCTCTCATACCGATGAGCAGTTCTTC.

The rearrangement uses TRBV19 and TRBJ1-5; a weak D match, TRBD1 (5 bases). V shed 5 bases and J shed 3 bases, with 11 bases lying between them. The V gene's germline CDR1 is LNHDA and CDR2 SQIVND (reference sequence). CDR3 length equals 14 residues. The CDR3 coding sequence is TGTGCCAGTAGTCTAAGGGGTCACAATCAGCCCCAGCATTTT. This codes for CASSLRGHNQPQHF.

This chain joins TRBV11-2 and TRBJ1-1, with 9 bases aligning to TRBD1. CDR1 and CDR2 from the germline V gene are SGHAT and FQNNGV. V dropped 5 bases and J dropped 4; count of bases not matched to a gene: 5. This CDR3 is built from 14 residues. CDR3 protein: CASSQQGAITEAFF. The DNA for the CDR3 is TGTGCCAGCAGCCAACAGGGGGCGATCACTGAAGCTTTCTTT.

The rearrangement joins TRBV6-5 to TRBJ1-2, with unresolved D. The CDR3 is 14 amino acids. From germline, CDR1 is MNHEY and CDR2 SVGAGI. V lost 5 bases to trimming and J lost 5 bases, with 15 bases between them. Here the CDR3 DNA reads TGTGCCAGCAGTCCCCGCCAGAGGCCGTATGGCTACACCTTC. Its protein is CASSPRQRPYGYTF.